This TCR beta chain was recovered during a study of T cell responses to AZD1222 COVID-19 vaccine. Study context: Second doses at about 4 or about 12 weeks were pooled.

General study results and limits: Reports say nearly half of spike-specific TCRs go after unmutated variant regions.

Sequencing was performed with immunoSEQ multiplex PCR; in TCRdb, only in-frame clones are kept and a portion is missing. Of 45,000 to 55,000 clones in the sample, approximately 79% were seen once. Turning to this clone: The antigen remains undetermined.

This sequence originates from an adult in good health. Material: peripheral blood, obtained on day 0 of AZD1222 vaccination.

The CDR3, as DNA: TGCGCCAGCAGTGGGAGACAGGGGGCGTACGAGCAGTACTTC. It codes for CASSGRQGAYEQYF. The chain couples TRBV10-2 to TRBJ2-7; 10 bases agree with TRBD1. Germline CDR1 and CDR2: WSHSY and SAAADI. The CDR3 runs 14 residues. J was trimmed by 4 bases and V by 4 bases; bases with no gene match: 4.